The subject of this entry is one TCR beta chain. Its antigen is not yet known. No base-level quality is on record; no much larger clone is a single base apart. Libraries were prepared through the immunoSEQ multiplex PCR assay. TCRdb limited this immuneACCESS table to in-frame rearrangements with V and J called. A share of clones is missing; checked studies link under half to unresolved V genes, and the rest is unexplained. Counted in this sample were around 80,000 clones; over 95% of them appeared once. The top ten clones comprise over 0.2% of the sample. The sample comes from a study of technical replicates of blood from a few donors (dated by TCRdb to the late 2010s). The germline V gene yields MDHEN for CDR1 and SYDVKM for CDR2. CDR3 length: 14 amino acids, cysteine to phenylalanine. Only the CDR3 region is kept as DNA, spanning 42 bases read in frame from base 1. V ends up 7 bases short and J 4 bases short, with an unmatched junction base count of 8.

Sequenced sample: T cells isolated from PBMCs. The rearrangement combines TRBV28 with TRBJ2-7, with TRBD2 matching 9 junction bases. This clonotype was sampled from a human donor in good health. DNA sequence: TGTGCCAGCAACGTGGCGGGAGGGAAATACGAGCAGTACTTC. Protein translation: CASNVAGGKYEQYF.